This is a list of T cell receptor beta chains from one sample in a study of blood T cell repertoires in COVID-19. TCRdb keeps only in-frame clones here, not all; method: immunoSEQ multiplex PCR. The sample lists roughly 280,000 clones, 70% to 90% seen once, with more than 9.5% in the top ten. Source material: peripheral blood. These receptors were obtained from a woman between 65 and 79 years old with acute or convalescent COVID-19. The CDR3 runs from the conserved cysteine through the conserved F or W. D genes are given only for firm matches. Size is omitted from some rows. Given values are once, few, many or a class for expanded clones.

V gene	D gene	clone size	J gene	CDR3 length	CDR3 DNA	CDR3 protein
TRBV30	NA	NA	TRBJ1-1	12	TGTGCCTGGACGGACTTTAACACTGAAGCTTTCTTT	CAWTDFNTEAFF
TRBV5-1	NA	NA	TRBJ2-1	14	TGCGCCAGCACCCGCGGGACCGAAAACAATGAGCAGTTCTTC	CASTRGTENNEQFF
TRBV5-1	TRBD2	NA	TRBJ2-3	16	TGCGCCAGCAGCTTCGTAGCGGGCCGATCCACAGATACGCAGTATTTT	CASSFVAGRSTDTQYF
TRBV2	TRBD2	NA	TRBJ2-5	15	TGTGCCAGCAGTTTCCTTTTAGCGGGAGAAGAGACCCAGTACTTC	CASSFLLAGEETQYF
TRBV5-1	NA	NA	TRBJ2-7	16	TGCGCCAGCAGCTTGGACGCACACACGGGAAACTACGAGCAGTACTTC	CASSLDAHTGNYEQYF
TRBV27	NA	NA	TRBJ1-1	14	TGTGCCAGCAGTTTCCAGGATAGTCACACTGAAGCTTTCTTT	CASSFQDSHTEAFF
TRBV23-1	NA	NA	TRBJ2-5	13	TGCGCCAGCAGGATCTCAGGAGGGGAGACCCAGTACTTC	CASRISGGETQYF
TRBV4-1	TRBD1	NA	TRBJ1-2	15	TGCGCCAGCAGCCCTTCTGGGACAGGGGACTATGGCTACACCTTC	CASSPSGTGDYGYTF
TRBV6-5	NA	NA	TRBJ1-6	12	TGTGCCTCGGAAAGGGGAAATTCACCCCTCCACTTT	CASERGNSPLHF
TRBV5-6	NA	NA	TRBJ2-2	14	TGTGCCAGCGGCCGGGGGAGCAACACCGGGGAGCTGTTTTTT	CASGRGSNTGELFF
TRBV11-2	NA	NA	TRBJ2-2	15	TGTGCCAGCAGCCGAAACAGGGCGGTCACCGGGGAGCTGTTTTTT	CASSRNRAVTGELFF
TRBV6-1	NA	NA	TRBJ1-2	16	TGTGCCAGCAGTGAAACATTCTCGCAGGGGATCTATGGCTACACCTTC	CASSETFSQGIYGYTF
TRBV24-1	NA	NA	TRBJ2-3	12	TGTGCCACCCGAGGTTACACAGATACGCAGTATTTT	CATRGYTDTQYF
TRBV10-3	NA	NA	TRBJ1-2	13	TGTGCCATCATGGGGGGGGCGCGATCTGGCTACACCTTC	CAIMGGARSGYTF
TRBV5-1	NA	NA	TRBJ2-7	14	TGCGCCAGCAGCTTAGGGACATCCGCCTACGAGCAGTACTTC	CASSLGTSAYEQYF
TRBV7-9	TRBD1	NA	TRBJ2-2	14	TGTGCCATTCGGGACAGGGAAGTCACCGGGGAGCTGTTTTTT	CAIRDREVTGELFF
TRBV5-1	NA	NA	TRBJ2-1	15	TGCGCCAGCAGGAGACAGTATCGAGCCTACAATGAGCAGTTCTTC	CASRRQYRAYNEQFF
TRBV2	NA	once	TRBJ1-1	11	TGTGCCAGCAGAAGGGGGACTGAAGCTTTCTTT	CASRRGTEAFF
TRBV5-6	NA	NA	TRBJ2-2	16	TGTGCCAGCAGCCCCCTGGGGCGCGGTGACACCGGGGAGCTGTTTTTT	CASSPLGRGDTGELFF
TRBV19	NA	few	TRBJ1-2	13	TGTGCCAGTATCAGCGGACGTGGCTATGGCTACACCTTC	CASISGRGYGYTF
TRBV7-3	NA	NA	TRBJ2-1	14	TGTGCCAGCAGCTTAGAAGCGGTAAACAATGAGCAGTTCTTC	CASSLEAVNNEQFF
TRBV25-1	TRBD1	once	TRBJ1-2	14	TGTGCCAGCAGTGAGCATACAGGGGACTATGGCTACACCTTC	CASSEHTGDYGYTF
TRBV18	TRBD1	NA	TRBJ1-1	13	TGTGCCAGCTCACCCGGGGACAGGGGTGCGTCTTTCTTT	CASSPGDRGASFF
TRBV7-3	NA	NA	TRBJ1-6	14	TGTGCCAGCAGCCTAGTGGGGCTAGATTCACCCCTCCACTTT	CASSLVGLDSPLHF
TRBV3-1/TRBV3-2	NA	NA	TRBJ2-7	15	TGTGCCAGCAGCCAAGGCGTAGGGGGCTCCTACGAGCAGTACTTC	CASSQGVGGSYEQYF
TRBV12-3/TRBV12-4	NA	few	TRBJ1-1	12	TGTGCCAGCAGCTCAAGGCGGATTGAAGCTTTCTTT	CASSSRRIEAFF
TRBV7-2	NA	NA	TRBJ1-1	14	TGTGCCAGCAGCTTAGTGGGGACACCGTTCGAAGCTTTCTTT	CASSLVGTPFEAFF
TRBV5-1	TRBD1	NA	TRBJ1-1	15	TGCGCCAGCAGCTCGCCCGGGACAGGGGTCGCTGAAGCTTTCTTT	CASSSPGTGVAEAFF
TRBV13	TRBD1	once	TRBJ1-2	16	TGTGCCAGCAGCTTCCTAACAGGGGGAAGTAACTATGGCTACACCTTC	CASSFLTGGSNYGYTF
TRBV5-4	TRBD1	NA	TRBJ1-2	13	TGTGCCAGCAGCAGGACAGGGAATTATGGCTACACCTTC	CASSRTGNYGYTF
TRBV4-1	TRBD1	NA	TRBJ1-2	16	TGCGCCAGCAGCCGAGAGTGGACAGGTGAGGGGTATGGCTACACCTTC	CASSREWTGEGYGYTF
TRBV30	NA	NA	TRBJ1-1	15	TGTGCCTGGACAGGAGGTAATTCAGTTATCACTGAAGCTTTCTTT	CAWTGGNSVITEAFF
TRBV4-2	TRBD2	NA	TRBJ2-1	16	TGTGCCAGCAGCCCAACCCCCGGGGGGGCCTACAATGAGCAGTTCTTC	CASSPTPGGAYNEQFF
TRBV7-9	NA	NA	TRBJ1-2	13	TGTGCCAGCAGCTCAACGGAAGGGGATGGCTACACCTTC	CASSSTEGDGYTF
TRBV7-2	NA	NA	TRBJ2-1	15	TGTGCCAGCAGCCAGGAGGCTTTATACGACAATGAGCAGTTCTTC	CASSQEALYDNEQFF
TRBV15	NA	NA	TRBJ1-6	15	TGTGCCACCAAGGGAGGGGGACCCACTAATTCACCCCTCCACTTT	CATKGGGPTNSPLHF
TRBV12-5	NA	NA	TRBJ2-1	12	TGTGCTAGTGGCGGCCAGGTTGCTGAGCAGTTCTTC	CASGGQVAEQFF